Included here is one TCR beta chain sequence, with context. This record comes from a study of shared clonotypes between healthy human individuals. Nashville, Tennessee was home to all donors, each a Caucasian adult. V was clipped by 4 bases and J by 0 bases, with 17 bases between them. Germline assignment: CDR1 SQVTM and CDR2 ANQGSEA. The CDR3 extends over 16 amino acids. Around 200 ng DNA, tens of thousands of T cell genomes, went into each sorted-subset replicate PCR. Data came from immunoSEQ multiplex PCR; TCRdb stores just in-frame clones and leaves some out. This sample has roughly 1,000,000 clones, with about four fifths found just once.

What was sequenced was memory CD4+ T cells from PBMCs. Subset in this sample: CD45RA-negative fraction. The V call is TRBV29-1, the J call TRBJ2-3, with a weak D call TRBD1 (6 bases). This receptor was taken from a man aged 18-30 years in good health. Some clones in this sample may be carry-over from other donors' samples. Here the CDR3 DNA reads TGCAGCGTTGGGCAATACAGGGACGACAGCACAGATACGCAGTATTTT. Translating it yields CSVGQYRDDSTDTQYF.